This entry features one T cell receptor beta chain sequence. Its antigen is unknown. The source of the sample is a study of blood T cells in healthy people across ages. Points from the study as a whole: Whereas aged donors had fewer naive CD4+ cells, long-lived donors had more of them and higher diversity.

Sample-barcoded 5' priming and a J-beta primer mix drove a second PCR of roughly 7 to 11 cycles. A template-switch adaptor containing 12 random nucleotides labeled each cDNA molecule. TCRdb re-called the 5' RACE reads with MiXCR, one entry per CDR3 protein. There are roughly 700,000 distinct CDR3 sequences in the sample; 49% occur only once, and about 32% lies in the top ten. This CDR3 contains 14 residues. Germline V gives CDR1 DFQATT, CDR2 SNEGSKA (reference sequence). V lost 5 bases to trimming and J lost 1 base, with 14 bases between them. The sequence was collected from a woman aged 55-69 years in good health. Source material: blood. The V and J genes are TRBV20-1 and TRBJ1-1; D is perhaps TRBD1 (5 bases). The CDR3 sequence: CSAEGDRWNTEAFF. The DNA for the CDR3 is TGCAGTGCTGAAGGAGACAGATGGAACACTGAAGCTTTCTTT.